This T cell receptor (beta chain) derives from a study of Graves' ophthalmopathy and Graves' hyperthyroidism. Amplification targeted the TCR beta CDR3 regions, with RNA transcripts as the source material. The first round was an RT-PCR with HTBI primers, and the second round was a multiplex PCR. Using its own MiXCR run on the multiplex PCR reads, TCRdb lists one record per CDR3 protein. Here the sample spans roughly 1.1 million distinct CDR3 sequences, roughly 35% being singletons. The CDR3 loop spans 15 amino acids. V lost 0 bases to trimming and J lost 6 bases; unmatched junction nucleotides: 4. Germline V gives CDR1 MNHNY, CDR2 SVGAGI (reference sequence). This clonotype was counted at least ten times.

The clonotype comes from an adult man with Graves' hyperthyroidism. Sequences were obtained from peripheral blood or thyroid tissue (not recorded which). The chain uses TRBV6-6 and TRBJ1-1, with 10 bases fitting TRBD1. The CDR3 DNA is TGTGCCAGCAGTTACTCTGGGACAGGGGCGTCTGAAGCTTTCTTT. Translating gives CASSYSGTGASEAFF.